This T cell receptor beta chain was sequenced in a study of graft-versus-host responses after intestinal transplantation. Study findings and constraints: GvH clones were found in recipient marrow; some appeared first in ileum or blood.

As for this clone: The antigen remains unidentified.

Measured with immunoSEQ multiplex PCR; TCRdb has only the in-frame clones, and not every one. The repertoire holds approximately 70,000 clones, with around 89% as singletons. V lost 5 bases and J lost 3, with 5 bases in between. CDR1 and CDR2 (germline): MDHEN, SYDVKM. The length of the CDR3 is 12 residues. The sequence came from a human donor who received an intestinal transplant. The rearrangement uses TRBV28 and TRBJ2-1; D is unclear. The sample was unstimulated CD8+ T cells sorted from spleen or lymph node cells, taken before intestinal transplant. In DNA, the CDR3 is TGTGCCAGCAGTCAGGACTACAATGAGCAGTTCTTC. This sequence encodes CASSQDYNEQFF.